The entry that follows covers one T cell receptor beta chain sequence. Its antigen is as yet unknown. The data were obtained in a study of pediatric ulcerative colitis. Study conclusions and caveats: No controls had the two rectal clonotypes shared by ulcerative colitis patients. Blood samples from a couple of patients yielded substantially fewer templates and were excluded from blood-rectal overlap analysis.

TCRdb's copy holds only in-frame clones and misses some; the assay was immunoSEQ multiplex PCR. The top ten clones hold 3.5% to 4.5% of a sample with 40,000 to 55,000 clones, over 70% of them seen once. One to two pinch biopsies were taken from the rectum during colonoscopy. The CDR3 spans 21 residues. Looked up from germline, CDR1 is MNHNS and CDR2 is SASEGT. Deletions cut 0 bases from V and 0 bases from J, with 26 bases between. The J gene is TRBJ1-1, the V gene TRBV6-1; TRBD1 might be the D (5 bases). This sequence originates from a girl aged 10-17 years with moderate ulcerative colitis. The specimen was gut tissue. The CDR3 protein is CASSEAAPRPGWGVMNTEAFF. For the CDR3, the DNA is TGTGCCAGCAGTGAAGCAGCCCCACGTCCGGGCTGGGGCGTAATGAACACTGAAGCTTTCTTT.